This TCR beta chain was identified in a study of blood T cells in healthy people across ages (dated by TCRdb to the mid-2010s). The study in broad terms: In model experiments, template switching captured roughly one uniquely barcoded TCR beta cDNA molecule for every two T cells. The study analyzed two additional independent replicas of 1 million unique cDNA reads from the same blood draw for two donors, one aged 18 to 29 and one aged 80 or older. Using deep sequencing normalized with unique cDNA molecular identifiers, the study measured how TCR beta repertoire diversity changes with age. Four age groups were formed from the donors: young (average approximately 15 years), middle-aged (just under 40), aged (approximately 60) and long-lived (approximately 78). To avoid experimental bias, donors of different ages were spread randomly across the sequencing lanes. The full study reports these points: Compared with the aged group, more naive CD4+ T cells, fewer expanded clones and increased TCR diversity were shown by the long-lived group, suggesting age selection. The CMV infection status of donors was not known, potentially confounding age-related changes in expanded clonotypes. There was a strong correlation between observed TCR beta diversity and the percentage of naive T cells measured by flow cytometry. Observed TCR beta diversity per million T cells fell roughly linearly with age, and a significant reduction was already apparent by age approximately 40. Since profiling was done on bulk unsorted PBMCs, naive and antigen-experienced compartments could not be conclusively compared. Estimates of total diversity from one million sequenced T cells were regarded as lower bounds and underestimates.

This clonotype occurred a few times. Its binding antigen is unknown. No much larger clone exists at a distance of one base, and base qualities are not known. The donors were around 39 Caucasian individuals from Russia, aged 6 to 90 years, who were systemically healthy. About 9.6 milliliters of peripheral blood were collected from each donor into EDTA-treated Vacutainer tubes. Ficoll-Paque density-gradient centrifugation was used to isolate PBMCs, with at least 6.5 million per sample. Trizol reagent was used to extract total RNA from PBMCs, with at least 6 micrograms per sample. For every donor, flow cytometry on a PBMC aliquot measured the percentage of naive CD45RAhigh/CD27high T cells. V ends up 3 bases short and J 8 bases short, with an unmatched junction base count of 8. Measured from the cysteine to the phenylalanine, the CDR3 is 15 residues long. Solely the CDR3 DNA is kept, with 45 bases framed from the first base. CDR1 MDHEN and CDR2 SYDVKM were looked up in the germline V gene.

Libraries were constructed by 5' RACE. Sequenced on an Illumina HiSeq 2500. The second PCR ran for about 6 to 12 cycles and used a J-beta primer mix along with a sample-barcoded 5' primer. A unique molecular identifier was introduced onto each TCR beta cDNA molecule by a template-switch 5' adaptor carrying 12 random nucleotides. At least 2.5 million CDR3-containing paired-end reads were obtained from each sample. First-strand cDNA synthesis was performed from all RNA using the Mint cDNA synthesis kit, with priming by a TRBC-specific oligonucleotide. Following uracil-DNA glycosylase treatment, a first 18-cycle PCR with universal primers M1SS and BC2_uni_R was performed on all cDNA. Under the source paper's analysis protocol: For normalization, 1 million high-quality reads were randomly selected from each sample, with every read carrying a distinct molecular identifier. Instead of being binned into consensus sequences, reads with shared molecular identifiers were discarded. MiTCR, with a Q25 quality threshold and the strictest error-elimination algorithm, was used for CDR3 identification, clonotype clustering and error correction. A nonparametric unseen species model with Euler transformation was used to estimate lower-bound total TCR beta diversity. The public reads were run again by TCRdb, first through fastp at Q25 and then through MiXCR, and only productive beta chains were kept. Each CDR3 protein appears once, grouped with its most common genes and DNA. V and J calls and clone size were set by TCRdb, not the authors. The sample records around 1,600,000 distinct CDR3 sequences, 40% to 45% of which are singletons. The ten largest clones capture more than 4% of the sample.

Here the chain combines TRBV28 and TRBJ1-4; a stretch of 8 junction bases matches TRBD1. This clonotype was obtained from a woman aged 18-29 years in good health. Sequencing input: blood. The bases are TGTGCCAGCAGTTTCCGGGACAGGTTAGGGGAAAAACTGTTTTTT. Its protein reads: CASSFRDRLGEKLFF.